The 27 T cell receptor beta chains below were found in one sample sequenced in a study of T-cell reconstitution after alpha-beta-depleted transplantation in children. Unique molecular identifiers were used in preparing the TCRbeta library. TCRdb reprocessed the PCR reads via MiXCR and lists one record per CDR3 protein. This table holds approximately 200,000 distinct CDR3 sequences, 6.3% found once. Sequencing used PBMCs, obtained before TCRalphabeta/CD19-depleted stem cell transplant. These receptors came from a girl under three years old with combined immunodeficiency, due to receive a stem cell transplant.

This clonotype was counted at least ten times. This sequence joins TRBV14 and TRBJ2-5, with 10 nucleotides matching TRBD1. The CDR3 runs 19 residues. Trimming took 0 bases from V and 0 from J; bases not matched to a gene: 10. Germline V lookup: CDR1 SGHDN, CDR2 FVKESK. The CDR3 reads CASSQDLTGTGVNQETQYF. CDR3 coding DNA: TGTGCCAGCAGCCAAGATCTTACGGGGACAGGGGTTAACCAAGAGACCCAGTACTTC.

This clonotype was seen many times. This chain connects TRBV12-3 or TRBV12-4 to TRBJ2-1; TRBD2 matches at 7 bases. This CDR3 is built from 15 residues. After removal of 10 bases from V and 5 bases from J, the junction contained 14 bases not matched to a gene. In nucleotides, the CDR3 is TGTGCCACCGACGGAGGGACTATATCGAACAATGAGCAGTTCTTC. The encoded protein is CATDGGTISNNEQFF.

This clonotype was seen at least ten times. V is TRBV6-5 and J is TRBJ2-5; 10 positions match TRBD2. Germline V gives CDR1 MNHEY, CDR2 SVGAGI. J gave up 2 bases and V 2 bases, and 2 bases lay outside the gene matches. There are 15 residues in the CDR3. In DNA, the CDR3 is TGTGCCAGCAGTTACCCTAGCGGGGGTCAAGAGACCCAGTACTTC. This gives the protein CASSYPSGGQETQYF.

There are many counts of this clonotype. The chain recombines TRBV27 with TRBJ1-1, with D perhaps TRBD1 (6 bases). The CDR3 spans 15 residues. Trimming took 0 bases from V and 4 from J, leaving 12 bases between them. The germline CDR1 and CDR2 sequences are MNHEY and SMNVEV (reference sequence). CDR3 in DNA: TGTGCCAGCAGTTTATCAGGGGGATGGAGCACTGAAGCTTTCTTT. It translates to CASSLSGGWSTEAFF.

This clonotype was recorded many times. This chain uses TRBV29-1 with TRBJ2-5; D remains ambiguous. The CDR3 is 14 residues long. Trimming cost V 1 base and J 0 bases, with 9 bases left between them. Per germline, CDR1 SQVTM and CDR2 ANQGSEA. The CDR3 sequence is CSVEGTVYQETQYF. In nucleotides, the CDR3 is TGCAGCGTTGAAGGGACCGTGTACCAAGAGACCCAGTACTTC.

This chain joins TRBV6-2 or TRBV6-3 and TRBJ2-2; 7 bases are a match to TRBD2. Germline V CDR1 and CDR2: MNHEY, SVGEGT. J gave up 3 bases and V 0 bases, and 16 bases lay outside the gene matches. This CDR3 is 20 amino acids long. DNA of the CDR3: TGTGCCAGCAGTTACTCGGTGGGGCTAGCGGACCCCGGCGACACCGGGGAGCTGTTTTTT. As protein: CASSYSVGLADPGDTGELFF.

This clonotype was counted many times. The J gene is TRBJ1-2, the V gene TRBV12-3 or TRBV12-4, with D hard to call. Trimming shortened V by 4 bases and J by 4 bases, and 10 bases separated the two germline ends. The CDR3 totals 13 residues. CDR3 in amino acids: CASSYASPYGYTF. The CDR3 nucleotides are TGTGCCAGCAGTTATGCCAGCCCCTATGGCTACACCTTC.

This clonotype has ten or more counts. V and J are TRBV4-2 and TRBJ2-7, with D tentatively TRBD1 (6 bases). Germline loops: CDR1 LGHNA, CDR2 YNFKEQ. This CDR3 has 15 residues. The germline V and J ends were trimmed by 2 bases and 2 bases, with 13 bases remaining between them. As DNA, the CDR3 is TGTGCCAGCAGCCAATACCCGGGACAAACCTACGAGCAGTACTTC. Encoded protein: CASSQYPGQTYEQYF.

This clonotype occurred many times. This chain uses TRBV12-3 or TRBV12-4 with TRBJ2-1, with 9 bases lining up with TRBD1. V was pared by 2 bases and J by 8 bases, with 4 bases of the junction left unmatched. This CDR3 is 14 amino acids long. CDR3 loop: CASSLTGGPDEQFF. CDR3 coding DNA: TGTGCCAGCAGTTTAACAGGGGGCCCGGATGAGCAGTTCTTC.

This clonotype was seen ten or more times. This chain connects TRBV4-1 to TRBJ1-6; D is ambiguous. V lost 3 bases, J lost 7 bases, and 10 bases lay in between. The length of the CDR3 is 14 residues. Germline CDR1 and CDR2: MGHRA and YSYEKL. DNA for the CDR3: TGCGCCAGCAGCCACCTTCGTGGGAATTCACCCCTCCACTTT. Protein sequence: CASSHLRGNSPLHF.

V is TRBV2 and J is TRBJ1-5, with 7 bases that match TRBD1. Germline V gene lookup returns CDR1 SNHLY and CDR2 FYNNEI. The CDR3 consists of 15 residues. With V trimmed by 4 bases and J by 2 bases, 5 bases remained unmatched. The CDR3 region has the DNA TGTGCCAGCAGTGGACAGGGTTTTGGCAATCAGCCCCAGCATTTT. It encodes CASSGQGFGNQPQHF.

This clonotype has at least ten counts. The chain uses TRBV9 and TRBJ2-5; 13 bases fit TRBD2. Per germline, CDR1 SGDLS and CDR2 YYNGEE. CDR3 length: 16 amino acids. Losses at the gene ends were 4 bases for V and 3 bases for J; bases not matched to a gene: 6. CDR3 loop: CASSLGGLAGEETQYF. CDR3 sequence (DNA): TGTGCCAGCAGCCTAGGTGGACTAGCGGGAGAAGAGACCCAGTACTTC.

This clonotype was counted many times. In DNA form, the CDR3 reads TGTGCCAGTAGTACCGGTCTTGTAAATGAGCAGTTCTTC. Protein sequence: CASSTGLVNEQFF. The rearrangement links TRBV19 to TRBJ2-1; D is uncertain. Germline CDR1 reads LNHDA; CDR2 reads SQIVND (reference sequence). This CDR3 has 13 residues. V dropped 4 bases and J dropped 7 bases, with 11 bases sitting between them.

There are many counts of this clonotype. The chain links TRBV15 to TRBJ2-1; D is possibly TRBD2 (5 bases). Germline V CDR1 and CDR2: LNHNV, YYDKDF (reference sequence). With 8 bases removed from V and 5 bases from J, the gap between germline ends came to 7 bases. The CDR3 is made up of 11 amino acids. CDR3 sequence reads: CATRGNNEQFF. For the CDR3, the DNA is TGTGCCACCCGGGGTAACAATGAGCAGTTCTTC.

The chain carries TRBV6-6 and TRBJ1-6; perhaps TRBD1 as D (5 bases). V lost 9 bases, J lost 7 bases, and 13 bases lay in between. The germline CDR1 and CDR2 sequences are MNHNY and SVGAGI (reference sequence). This CDR3 is built from 13 residues. CDR3 protein: CASDREANSPLHF. CDR3 DNA: TGTGCCAGTGACAGAGAGGCGAATTCACCCCTCCACTTT.

The chain links TRBV20-1 to TRBJ2-7; D could derive from TRBD1 or TRBD2 (5 bases each). CDR1 is DFQATT, CDR2 SNEGSKA, per germline (reference sequence). Trimming took off 0 bases at V and 5 bases at J, with 17 bases between the two ends. This CDR3 is 15 amino acids long. CDR3 bases: TGCAGTGCTAGAGATATCGTCCGGGGACCGGACGAGCAGTACTTC. The encoded protein is CSARDIVRGPDEQYF.

This clonotype has only one observation. The rearrangement joins TRBV7-9 to TRBJ2-5, with TRBD2 matching 10 bases. The CDR3 totals 16 residues. V was pared by 6 bases and J by 0 bases, with 7 bases of the junction left unmatched. Per the germline V gene, CDR1 is SEHNR and CDR2 is FQNEAQ (reference sequence). CDR3 bases: TGTGCCAGCAGAAAGGGGCTAGCGGGAGACCAAGAGACCCAGTACTTC. It specifies CASRKGLAGDQETQYF.

This clonotype was counted at least ten times. V and J are TRBV18 and TRBJ2-5, with D maybe TRBD2 (6 bases). Trimming stripped 3 bases from V and 5 bases from J, with 13 bases between. Germline lookup yields CDR1 KGHSH and CDR2 LQKENI. The CDR3 loop spans 14 amino acids. CDR3: CASSPRLARETQYF. The CDR3, as DNA: TGTGCCAGCTCACCCAGGCTAGCGAGGGAGACCCAGTACTTC.

This clonotype appeared many times. J is TRBJ1-5 and V is TRBV6-2 or TRBV6-3, with D tentatively TRBD1 (6 bases). The CDR3 runs 13 residues. Germline CDR1 MNHEY, CDR2 SVGEGT. The V end was cut by 4 bases, the J end by 4 bases, with 8 bases between. CDR3: CASSWTVNQPQHF. The CDR3 bases are TGTGCCAGCAGTTGGACAGTAAATCAGCCCCAGCATTTT.

This clonotype has ten or more counts. The V call is TRBV4-1, the J call TRBJ2-2, with D tentatively TRBD1 (5 bases). CDR1 MGHRA and CDR2 YSYEKL come from the germline V gene. Trimming took 0 bases from V and 3 from J, leaving 11 bases between them. The CDR3 length is 16 residues. CDR3 sequence: CASSQDWRQYTGELFF. CDR3 nucleotide sequence: TGCGCCAGCAGCCAAGATTGGAGACAGTACACCGGGGAGCTGTTTTTT.

This clonotype was seen repeatedly, ten times or more. The junction does not match germline at one end; this may be a read error. This chain connects TRBV24-1 to TRBJ2-5, with D perhaps matching TRBD1 (6 bases). The CDR3 runs to 14 residues. Germline V gene lookup returns CDR1 KGHDR and CDR2 SFDVKD. CDR3 nucleotides: TGTGCCACGAGTGCTCGGGGACAACAAGAGACCCAGTACTTC. It translates to CATSARGQQETQYF.

This clonotype appeared many times. The chain is built from TRBV20-1 and TRBJ1-1; 10 bases are a match to TRBD1. The CDR3 contains 13 residues. With 7 bases clipped from V and 7 bases from J, the junction kept 9 bases outside the gene matches. The V gene's germline CDR1 is DFQATT and CDR2 SNEGSKA (reference sequence). The CDR3 nucleotides read TGCAGTGTTTCCGCCGGGACAGGGGTTGAAGCTTTCTTT. The encoded protein is CSVSAGTGVEAFF.

The rearrangement joins TRBV2 to TRBJ2-1; 11 bases match TRBD2. This CDR3 contains 13 residues. V trimming: 5 bases; J trimming: 6 bases; junction bases outside the gene matches: 0. CDR1 is SNHLY, CDR2 FYNNEI, per germline. CDR3 bases: TGTGCCAGCAGTACTAGCGGGGGCAATGAGCAGTTCTTC. This encodes CASSTSGGNEQFF.

This clonotype was seen at least ten times. The chain has TRBV20-1 and TRBJ2-5; D is possibly TRBD2 (7 bases). Germline V gives CDR1 DFQATT, CDR2 SNEGSKA (reference sequence). V lost 0 bases to trimming and J lost 5 bases, with 19 bases between them. This CDR3 region has 16 residues. CDR3 protein: CSARDGGGREVETQYF. CDR3 nucleotide sequence: TGCAGTGCTAGAGACGGGGGCGGGAGAGAGGTGGAGACCCAGTACTTC.

There are many counts of this clonotype. The chain uses TRBV20-1 and TRBJ2-7; D is unclear. This CDR3 comprises 14 residues. The V end lost 0 bases, the J end lost 4 bases, and 13 bases lay between the germline ends. CDR1 and CDR2 from the germline V gene are DFQATT and SNEGSKA (reference sequence). CDR3 in amino acids: CSARDLDKKYEQYF. The DNA of the CDR3 is TGCAGTGCTAGAGATCTAGACAAGAAATACGAGCAGTACTTC.

This clonotype has a count of ten or more. The chain carries TRBV5-1 and TRBJ2-1, with 8 bases identical to TRBD1. This CDR3 contains 16 residues. Trimming cost V 3 bases and J 6 bases; bases outside gene matches: 11. The germline V gene has CDR1 SGHRS and CDR2 YFSETQ. The CDR3 DNA sequence: TGCGCCAGCAGCTACGTGGACAGGGCTCTGTTCAATGAGCAGTTCTTC. Protein product: CASSYVDRALFNEQFF.

This clonotype has a count of ten or more. The chain links TRBV14 to TRBJ2-7; perhaps TRBD1 as D (6 bases). Germline V CDR1 and CDR2: SGHDN, FVKESK. CDR3 length: 14 amino acids. Trimming left V 5 bases short and J 5 bases short, with 16 bases between. The CDR3 nucleotides are TGTGCCAGCAGCAACCACAGGGAAATGGACGAGCAGTACTTC. Residues: CASSNHREMDEQYF.